This T cell receptor beta chain appears in the sequencing data of a study of T cells of healthy individuals. Via MiXCR, TCRdb re-called the 5' RACE reads, giving one row per CDR3 protein. The sample has roughly 76,000 distinct CDR3 sequences, 5% seen once. This TCR was recovered from a female donor in good health.

Here the CDR3 DNA reads TGCAGTGCTAGTGGAGGCGGTGACACTGAAGCTTTCTTT. Protein product: CSASGGGDTEAFF. The chain links TRBV20-1 to TRBJ1-1; D uncertain. This CDR3 has 13 residues. V shed 3 bases and J shed 3 bases, with 11 bases lying between them. Per the germline V gene, CDR1 is DFQATT and CDR2 is SNEGSKA (reference sequence).